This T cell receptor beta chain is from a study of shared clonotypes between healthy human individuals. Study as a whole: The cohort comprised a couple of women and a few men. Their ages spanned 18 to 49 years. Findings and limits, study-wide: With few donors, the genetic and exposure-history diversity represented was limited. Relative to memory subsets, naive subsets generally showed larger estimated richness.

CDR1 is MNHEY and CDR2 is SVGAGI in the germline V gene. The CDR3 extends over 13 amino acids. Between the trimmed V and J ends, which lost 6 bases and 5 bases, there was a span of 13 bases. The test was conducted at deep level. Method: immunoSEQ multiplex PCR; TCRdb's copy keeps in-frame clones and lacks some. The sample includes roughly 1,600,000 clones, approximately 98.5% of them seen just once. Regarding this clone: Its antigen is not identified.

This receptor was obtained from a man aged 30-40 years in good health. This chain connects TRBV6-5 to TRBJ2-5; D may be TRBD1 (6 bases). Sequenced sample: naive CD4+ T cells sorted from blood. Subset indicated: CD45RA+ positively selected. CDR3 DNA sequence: TGTGCCAGCAGCCCCAGGACAGCCGAGACCCAGTACTTC. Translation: CASSPRTAETQYF.